This T cell receptor (beta chain) was captured by sequencing in a study of T cell repertoires in cytomegalovirus infection. The overall study: Used in the study were CMV epitopes, some recently identified and HLA-C-restricted, others well-studied and HLA-B-restricted. Signatures in public TCR beta sequences pointed to both CMV infection and matching HLA type.

This clonotype was detected a few times. Its specificity is not known. Study-wide findings and caveats: Clonotype analysis showed dominance of the ex vivo response by HLA-C-restricted CMV-specific TCR beta clonotypes. Adding up the frequency of public TCR beta families identified people who carried CMV plus the relevant HLA.

Losses at the gene ends were 2 bases for V and 4 bases for J; bases not matched to a gene: 12. This CDR3 contains 17 residues. CDR1 is MNHNS, CDR2 SASEGT, per germline. TCRdb redid the calling of the reads with MiXCR, one entry per CDR3 protein. The data contain hundreds of thousands of distinct CDR3 sequences, 33% of them singletons. This clonotype originated in a human donor in good health (CMV status not recorded). Some clones in this sample may be carry-over from other donors' samples. This chain joins TRBV6-1 and TRBJ2-3; TRBD2 matches at 7 bases. Here the sequenced sample was cultured PBMCs, taken from culture after CMV antigen stimulation. The CDR3 bases are TGTGCCAGCAGTGAATCCGGTCGGGGCGGGGGAGCAGATACGCAGTATTTT. Amino acid sequence: CASSESGRGGGADTQYF.